This TCR beta chain appears in the sequencing data of a study of regulatory T cells in long-lasting Graves disease. This clonotype has a count of ten or more. Sample time point: newly diagnosed GD, antithyroid drugs for less than 3 months. From PBMCs, RNA was extracted and then used to make the TCR library. CDR3-region Arm-PCR and iRepertoire HTBI primers produced the TCR beta libraries. TCRdb reanalysed the multiplex PCR reads using MiXCR and keeps one entry per CDR3 protein. Of 350,000 to 550,000 distinct CDR3 sequences listed, approximately 14% are singletons. The same data also contributed to another study, on T cells in Graves' hyperthyroidism and ophthalmopathy.

The source of this sequence is a woman aged 50 to 65 with Graves disease. Sequences were derived from peripheral blood mononuclear cells (PBMCs), sampled at new diagnosis, from a patient treated with antithyroid drugs.

The CDR3 loop is CATSRDPTSGYGYTF. The CDR3 DNA is TGTGCCACCAGCAGAGATCCAACTTCAGGCTATGGCTACACCTTC. The gene calls are TRBV15 and TRBJ1-2; D is undetermined. Germline CDR1 is LNHNV and CDR2 is YYDKDF (reference sequence). Trimming stripped 0 bases from V and 4 bases from J, with 12 bases between. The CDR3 is made up of 15 amino acids.